This T cell receptor beta chain was captured by sequencing in a study of T cell repertoires in cytomegalovirus infection. Study in general: Shared public TCR beta signatures pointed to both CMV infection and a matching HLA type.

TCRdb itself ran the reads through MiXCR, one entry per CDR3 protein. The table lists more than 85,000 distinct CDR3 sequences, 20% to 25% of them singletons, with roughly two fifths in the top ten. The CDR3 is 18 residues long. Deletions cut 1 base from V and 0 bases from J, with 19 bases between. Germline lookup yields CDR1 DFQATT and CDR2 SNEGSKA (reference sequence). Study outcomes and limitations: CMV-specific HLA-C-restricted TCR beta clonotypes dominated the ex vivo response. Summed public TCR beta family frequency identified CMV carriers bearing the relevant HLA.

This clonotype was counted only a few times. As yet, its antigen is unknown. The sequence was obtained from a human donor in good health (CMV status not recorded). Some clones in this sample may be carry-over from other donors' samples. The chain has TRBV20-1 and TRBJ1-5, with D perhaps matching TRBD1 (5 bases). The sequenced material came from CD8+ T cells from PBMCs. CDR3 bases: TGCAGTGCTAGAGTCGACATTGGGGCAGAGTATAGCAATCAGCCCCAGCATTTT. It specifies CSARVDIGAEYSNQPQHF.